One sample yielded the 25 T cell receptor beta chains listed below, sequenced in a study of OX40 agonist ivuxolimab in advanced cancers. Produced via immunoSEQ multiplex PCR; TCRdb's table is partial and in-frame only. Of 55,000 to 75,000 clones listed, about 79% were seen once; the top ten hold roughly 1.1%. Sequences were derived from CD4+ or CD8+ T cells sorted from blood, sampled in a trial of the OX40 agonist ivuxolimab. The source of these receptors is an adult with an advanced solid tumor such as melanoma, head and neck, liver or kidney cancer.

The J gene is TRBJ1-6, the V gene TRBV5-1, with TRBD1 matching over 7 bases. With V trimmed by 4 bases and J by 6 bases, 10 bases remained unmatched. CDR1 and CDR2 (germline): SGHRS, YFSETQ. The CDR3 has 16 residues. CDR3 in DNA: TGCGCCAGCAGCAAAGGGACAGAAGTCTTTAATTCACCCCTCCACTTT. Protein sequence: CASSKGTEVFNSPLHF.

Notes on this clone: A read error may account for a junction end that differs from germline. The rearrangement uses TRBV7-7 and TRBJ2-5; either TRBD1 or TRBD2 may fit D (6 bases each). The CDR3 has 14 amino acids. The germline CDR1 and CDR2 sequences are SSHAT and FNYEAQ (reference sequence). CDR3 nucleotide sequence: TGTGCTAGCAGCTTATCTCCGGGGGCAGAGACCCAGTACTTC. Translating it yields CASSLSPGAETQYF.

The rearrangement links TRBV11-2 to TRBJ2-1, with 8 bases fitting TRBD2. CDR1 is SGHAT and CDR2 is FQNNGV in the germline V gene. V dropped 5 bases and J dropped 1; count of bases not matched to a gene: 7. The CDR3 has 16 amino acids. The CDR3 region is CASSPGGARSYNEQFF. The CDR3 coding sequence is TGTGCCAGCAGCCCCGGGGGGGCCCGGTCCTACAATGAGCAGTTCTTC.

This rearrangement joins TRBV5-5 to TRBJ1-4; perhaps TRBD1 as D (5 bases). Germline assignment: CDR1 SGHKS and CDR2 YYEKEE (reference sequence). This CDR3 region has 16 residues. Trimming left V 2 bases short and J 0 bases short, with 11 bases between. The CDR3: CASSFSGAPTNEKLFF. DNA of the CDR3: TGTGCCAGCAGCTTTAGCGGGGCCCCAACTAATGAAAAACTGTTTTTT.

This chain joins TRBV4-1 and TRBJ1-3; 10 positions agree with TRBD1. This CDR3 contains 15 residues. The germline V gene has CDR1 MGHRA and CDR2 YSYEKL. V shed 5 bases, J shed 2 bases, and the junction held 3 bases outside the gene matches. The CDR3 spells CASSRQGAAGNTIYF. The CDR3 coding sequence is TGCGCCAGCAGCAGACAGGGGGCAGCTGGAAACACCATATATTTT.

The gene calls are TRBV6-5 and TRBJ2-3, with D perhaps given as TRBD1 or TRBD2 (5 bases each). The length of the CDR3 is 13 residues. V gave up 7 bases and J gave up 1 base, with 9 bases separating them. Germline V gene lookup returns CDR1 MNHEY and CDR2 SVGAGI. The CDR3 DNA reads TGTGCCAGCAAAGGGACGGGCACAGATACGCAGTATTTT. It translates to CASKGTGTDTQYF.

V and J are TRBV6-6 and TRBJ2-3, with TRBD2 matching over 11 bases. Germline lookup yields CDR1 MNHNY and CDR2 SVGAGI (reference sequence). The ends lost 5 bases at V and 11 bases at J; junction bases unmatched: 12. This CDR3 comprises 15 residues. This chain's CDR3 is CASSALAGGPKVQYF. The DNA for the CDR3 is TGTGCCAGCAGTGCCCTAGCGGGGGGACCCAAGGTGCAGTATTTT.

The chain uses TRBV5-1 and TRBJ2-5; D call uncertain. V gave up 2 bases and J gave up 3 bases, with 14 bases separating them. The V gene's germline CDR1 is SGHRS and CDR2 YFSETQ. The CDR3 consists of 15 residues. The CDR3 DNA reads TGCGCCAGCAGCTTTGAGTGGACCAAGGAAGAGACCCAGTACTTC. This sequence encodes CASSFEWTKEETQYF.

This clone occurred many times. The gene calls are TRBV2 and TRBJ1-5, with 7 bases aligning to TRBD1. Unmatched junction bases numbered 8, after V lost 6 bases and J lost 3 bases. This CDR3 is 15 amino acids long. Germline V gives CDR1 SNHLY, CDR2 FYNNEI. The CDR3 sequence: CASSPGGQPNQPQHF. The CDR3 bases are TGTGCCAGCAGCCCAGGGGGACAGCCCAATCAGCCCCAGCATTTT. The full variable domain, with the rest looked up from reference TRBV2 and TRBJ1-5, is EPEVTQTPSHQVTQMGQEVILRCVPISNHLYFYWYRQILGQKVEFLVSFYNNEISEKSEIFDDQFSVERPDGSNFTLKIRSTKLEDSAMYFCASSPGGQPNQPQHFGDGTRLSIL.

This clone is categorized as medium-sized. Other DNA sequences in this sample translate to the same CDR3. J is TRBJ1-1 and V is TRBV5-1, with D possibly matching TRBD1 (5 bases). Trimming removed 0 bases at V and 4 bases at J, with 10 bases between. Germline CDR1 is SGHRS and CDR2 is YFSETQ. This CDR3 has 14 amino acids. The CDR3 coding sequence is TGCGCCAGCAGCTTGGAAGGGGTAGTCACTGAAGCTTTCTTT. Translation: CASSLEGVVTEAFF.

This clone has more than one count but fewer than ten. The CDR3 DNA follows: TGTGCCAGTAGTATGGGGGATTATAGCAATCAGCCCCAGCATTTT. It codes for CASSMGDYSNQPQHF. V gene TRBV19 combines with J gene TRBJ1-5, with a weak D call TRBD1 (5 bases). CDR1 is LNHDA, CDR2 SQIVND, per germline (reference sequence). V dropped 3 bases and J dropped 0 bases, with 9 bases sitting between them. There are 15 residues in the CDR3.

The rearrangement uses TRBV5-5 and TRBJ1-6; 8 bases map to TRBD1. CDR1 and CDR2 from the germline V gene are SGHKS and YYEKEE (reference sequence). Trimming took 2 bases from V and 8 from J; bases not matched to a gene: 3. This CDR3 is built from 14 residues. CDR3 bases: TGTGCCAGCAGCTTAACAGGGGGGGATTCACCCCTCCACTTT. Encoded protein: CASSLTGGDSPLHF.

The chain has TRBV5-1 and TRBJ2-2; perhaps TRBD2 as D (6 bases). Germline V CDR1 and CDR2: SGHRS, YFSETQ. V lost 4 bases and J 2 bases, leaving 12 bases between the germline ends. CDR3 length: 15 amino acids. The CDR3 sequence: CASSSASANTGELFF. In DNA form, the CDR3 reads TGCGCCAGCAGCAGTGCTAGCGCTAACACCGGGGAGCTGTTTTTT.

This chain connects TRBV6-6 to TRBJ1-2; unclear D gene. The germline CDR1 and CDR2 sequences are MNHNY and SVGAGI (reference sequence). This CDR3 has 14 residues. Trimming stripped 6 bases from V and 8 bases from J, with 19 bases between. The CDR3 nucleotides are TGTGCCAGCAGCCCCCGGTCCCCGTTACGAGGCTACACCTTC. Protein: CASSPRSPLRGYTF.

The chain couples TRBV2 to TRBJ1-4, with a weak D call TRBD1 (6 bases). The V gene lost 4 bases and the J gene lost 8 bases, with 14 bases spanning the gap. Germline V gene data show CDR1 as SNHLY and CDR2 as FYNNEI. The CDR3 totals 14 residues. The CDR3 sequence is CASSGRQGWEKLFF. Here the CDR3 DNA reads TGTGCCAGCAGTGGTAGGCAGGGGTGGGAAAAACTGTTTTTT.

The rearrangement links TRBV18 to TRBJ1-2, with D tentatively TRBD1 (6 bases). CDR3 length: 15 amino acids. V shed 2 bases and J shed 9 bases, with 19 bases lying between them. Germline assignment: CDR1 KGHSH and CDR2 LQKENI. CDR3 in amino acids: CASSPAPLGGRSYTF. In DNA, the CDR3 is TGTGCCAGCTCACCAGCCCCTCTAGGGGGGCGTAGCTACACCTTC.

This sequence joins TRBV5-1 and TRBJ2-3; unclear D gene. The CDR3 is 14 amino acids. The V end was cut by 3 bases, the J end by 3 bases, with 11 bases between. The germline V gene has CDR1 SGHRS and CDR2 YFSETQ. This CDR3 reads CASSSGVLTDTQYF. CDR3 nucleotide sequence: TGCGCCAGCAGCTCCGGCGTTTTGACAGATACGCAGTATTTT. Looking up the rest from reference TRBV5-1 and TRBJ2-3 gives the full variable domain: KAGVTQTPRYLIKTRGQQVTLSCSPISGHRSVSWYQQTPGQGLQFLFEYFSETQRNKGNFPGRFSGRQFSNSRSEMNVSTLELGDSALYLCASSSGVLTDTQYFGPGTRLTVL.

The chain joins TRBV13 to TRBJ1-2; weak D call: TRBD1 (6 bases). CDR3 size: 14 residues. Trimming took off 5 bases at V and 4 bases at J, with 14 bases between the two ends. The germline V gene encodes CDR1 PRHDT and CDR2 FYEKMQ (reference sequence). CDR3 region: CASSTNRESYGYTF. DNA of the CDR3: TGTGCCAGCAGCACAAACAGGGAGTCCTATGGCTACACCTTC.

The rearrangement joins TRBV7-9 to TRBJ2-3; 7 positions agree with TRBD2. The V gene's germline CDR1 is SEHNR and CDR2 FQNEAQ (reference sequence). V lost 4 bases to trimming and J lost 2 bases; unmatched junction nucleotides: 9. This CDR3 spans 16 amino acids. The CDR3 is CASSSSRGVHTDTQYF. CDR3 nucleotides: TGTGCCAGCAGCTCAAGCCGGGGGGTTCACACAGATACGCAGTATTTT.

This clone was seen a handful of times. The CDR3 here is CASSGAEDQPQHF. The CDR3 coding sequence is TGTGCCAGCTCAGGGGCCGAGGATCAGCCCCAGCATTTT. The rearrangement joins TRBV18 to TRBJ1-5, with D perhaps TRBD1 (5 bases). The ends were cut back, 5 bases at V and 5 bases at J, with 10 bases in the middle. Germline V gene lookup returns CDR1 KGHSH and CDR2 LQKENI. The CDR3 length is 13 residues.

This clone occurred a few times. The rearrangement joins TRBV11-2 to TRBJ1-1; D is possibly TRBD1 (5 bases). Between the trimmed V and J ends, which lost 3 bases and 10 bases, there was a span of 15 bases. In germline, CDR1 is SGHAT, CDR2 FQNNGV. CDR3 length equals 13 residues. The CDR3 nucleotides read TGTGCCAGCAGCTTCCGACAGCTTATGGGAGCTTTCTTT. Protein: CASSFRQLMGAFF.

V is TRBV9 and J is TRBJ2-7; 7 positions match TRBD2. Looked up from germline, CDR1 is SGDLS and CDR2 is YYNGEE. CDR3 length: 15 amino acids. V lost 5 bases and J lost 0; bases outside the gene matches: 8. CDR3 nucleotide sequence: TGTGCCAGCAGTCAGTCAAGCGGGGTCTCCTACGAGCAGTACTTC. Translation: CASSQSSGVSYEQYF. The full variable domain, completed using reference TRBV9 and TRBJ2-7, is DSGVTQTPKHLITATGQRVTLRCSPRSGDLSVYWYQQSLDQGLQFLIQYYNGEERAKGNILERFSAQQFPDLHSELNLSSLELGDSALYFCASSQSSGVSYEQYFGPGTRLTVT.

In DNA, the CDR3 is TGTGCCAGCTCACCCCTTGAACAGGGGCTCTCTGGAAACACCATATATTTT. Protein: CASSPLEQGLSGNTIYF. The chain joins TRBV7-9 to TRBJ1-3, with TRBD1 matching 7 bases. Germline trimming cut 8 bases from V and 0 bases from J; bases unmatched to any gene: 13. The CDR3 has 17 amino acids. The germline gives CDR1 SEHNR, CDR2 FQNEAQ (reference sequence).

This clone appeared once. Additional DNA sequences in this sample encode the identical CDR3. The CDR3 region has the DNA TGCGCCAGCAGCTTGGCCGCAGGTCCCTACGAGCAGTACTTC. Amino acid sequence: CASSLAAGPYEQYF. This chain connects TRBV5-1 to TRBJ2-7; D is unclear. V dropped 0 bases and J dropped 2 bases, with 9 bases sitting between them. Germline V lookup: CDR1 SGHRS, CDR2 YFSETQ. The CDR3 runs to 14 residues.

The chain links TRBV5-1 to TRBJ2-7; D gene ambiguous. Germline CDR1 and CDR2: SGHRS and YFSETQ. The germline V and J ends were trimmed by 1 base and 2 bases, with 7 bases remaining between them. The CDR3 contains 13 residues. CDR3 loop: CASSLPDTYEQYF. The CDR3 nucleotides read TGCGCCAGCAGCTTGCCAGATACCTACGAGCAGTACTTC.